The source of this T cell receptor beta chain is a study of T cell changes during pregnancy in multiple sclerosis. TCRdb keeps only in-frame clones here, not all; method: immunoSEQ multiplex PCR. The sample lists about 46,000 clones; approximately 90% were seen once. This CDR3 comprises 14 residues. The V gene's germline CDR1 is MNHEY and CDR2 SVGAGI. V lost 4 bases and J lost 10, with 14 bases in between. The source of this sequence is a female donor in good health, enrolled as a control in a pregnancy study. The sequenced sample was CD4+ T cells from peripheral blood mononuclear cells, obtained in the second trimester of pregnancy. J is TRBJ1-6 and V is TRBV6-5, with a weak D call TRBD1 (6 bases). CDR3 DNA sequence: TGTGCCAGCAGTTCGCGGGGGGCGGAATCACCCCTCCACTTT. Its translation: CASSSRGAESPLHF.